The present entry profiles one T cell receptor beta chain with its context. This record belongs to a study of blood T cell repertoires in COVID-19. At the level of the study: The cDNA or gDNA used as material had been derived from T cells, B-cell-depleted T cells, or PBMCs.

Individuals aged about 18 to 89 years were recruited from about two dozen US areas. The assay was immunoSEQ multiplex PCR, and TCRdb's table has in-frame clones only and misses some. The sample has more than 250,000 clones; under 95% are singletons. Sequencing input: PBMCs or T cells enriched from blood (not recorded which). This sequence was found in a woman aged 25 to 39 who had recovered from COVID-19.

CDR3 protein: CASSIGLTGSTEAFF. DNA of the CDR3: TGTGCCAGTAGTATAGGGTTGACAGGGAGCACTGAAGCTTTCTTT. The chain uses TRBV19 and TRBJ1-1; 7 positions match TRBD1. The CDR3 sequence is 15 residues long. CDR1 and CDR2 (germline): LNHDA, SQIVND (reference sequence). With V trimmed by 1 base and J by 4 bases, 6 bases remained unmatched.